This T cell receptor (beta chain) was captured in a study of blood T cell repertoires in COVID-19 (dated by TCRdb to between 2020 and 2021). A note on the overall study: Samples from collaborators originated in the United States, Italy and Spain and spanned both the acute and convalescent phases of COVID-19. The material from the prospective study consisted of cDNA or gDNA derived from T cells, B-cell-depleted T cells, or PBMCs. Deeply sampled blood TCRbeta repertoires from subjects exposed to, actively infected with, or recovered from COVID-19 were included in the dataset. Where HLA class I and class II types were available, the types were taken from metadata supplied by the sample provider, not from assay-based typing. The repertoires were made available in a free public database intended to serve as a resource for research on the immune response to SARS-CoV-2. The samples were drawn from two sources: the first 160 participants of the ongoing ImmuneRACE study, and approximately 1,300 subjects contributed by 6 global collaborators. A de-identified subject ID, COVID-19 status, age in years and sex were almost always included in the sample metadata.

Collaborating institutions collected whole blood in K2EDTA tubes following their own protocols. For TCRbeta analysis, collaborator samples were shipped as frozen whole blood, as isolated PBMCs, or as DNA extracted from either sample type. TCRbeta CDR3 regions were amplified from genomic DNA using the immunoSEQ Assay, a bias-controlled multiplex PCR. For the original study's pipeline: The number of nucleated cells in each sample was estimated by amplification of reference gene primers within the assay. To quantify the absolute abundance of each unique TCRbeta CDR3 rearrangement, sequence reads were collapsed and filtered. For each sample, productive Simpson clonality was calculated by taking the square root of Simpson's diversity index across productive rearrangements. The table was pulled from immuneACCESS by TCRdb, which kept in-frame rearrangements only. Such tables lose some clones; where checked, under half of the loss comes from unresolved V genes, and the rest has no known cause. That table supplies the V and J calls and clone size; D and trimming were determined from the DNA. A total of tens of thousands of clones appear in this sample, under 95% of them only once. The ten top clones hold 4.5% to 5.5% of the sample.

Broad study findings and their caveats: The quantity of clinical and demographic metadata differed by source and by participant and was supplied without curation.

A note on this clone: Which antigen it targets is not known. No base qualities exist here, and no much larger clone lies one base off it.

The sequenced material came from peripheral blood. This sequence originates from a woman aged 55-70 years with active COVID-19.

The DNA sequence is given as TGCGCCAGCAGCTTAGGACACGACTACAATGAGCAGTTCTTC. Translated, this gives CASSLGHDYNEQFF. The rearrangement joined TRBV5-1 to TRBJ2-1; a weak D assignment points to TRBD1 (5 bases agree). V loses 2 bases of germline sequence and J loses 3 bases, and the interval between the two ends is 9 bases. There are 14 amino acids in the CDR3, from cysteine to phenylalanine inclusive. Only CDR3 DNA is held: 42 bases, read in frame from base 1. The germline V gene gives CDR1 as SGHRS and CDR2 as YFSETQ.